Shown below are 32 T cell receptor beta chains from a single sample sequenced in a study of CD8 T cells in ankylosing spondylitis (dated by TCRdb to about 2017). The study at large found these results: Blood from ankylosing spondylitis patients appeared to be characterized by a TCR beta motif composed of eight or nine highly homologous amino acid variants.

Library preparation was by 5' RACE. This sample was sequenced with an Illumina HiSeq 2500. Using fastp trimming at Q25 and MiXCR clonotype assembly, TCRdb reanalyzed the public sequencing data and kept in-frame beta chains. Entries are consolidated by CDR3 protein sequence, retaining the most common genes and DNA. For this sample there are about 90,000 distinct CDR3 sequences; about 9% appear just once. Jointly, the top ten make up around 30% of the sample. For these receptors, no antigen is known. Sequenced input: blood, either unsorted or a sorted T cell fraction (not recorded which). The receptors shown here come from a male donor with ankylosing spondylitis.

This chain joins TRBV29-1 and TRBJ1-2; D possibly corresponds to TRBD1 (5 bases). Germline V gene sequence: CDR1 SQVTM, CDR2 ANQGSEA. V shed 0 bases and J shed 2 bases, with 13 bases lying between them. The CDR3 totals 15 residues. DNA of the CDR3: TGCAGCGTTGAAGATCATCGGGGGGAGAACTATGGCTACACCTTC. This gives the protein CSVEDHRGENYGYTF.

The chain employs TRBV10-2 and TRBJ2-1; no clear D gene. Germline V gene lookup returns CDR1 WSHSY and CDR2 SAAADI. V gave up 3 bases and J gave up 6 bases, with 3 bases separating them. This CDR3 is 11 amino acids long. CDR3 residues: CASSDTNEQFF. The CDR3 region has the DNA TGCGCCAGCAGTGATACCAATGAGCAGTTCTTC.

This clonotype was seen a few times. The J gene is TRBJ2-1, the V gene TRBV5-6; D possibly matches TRBD1 or TRBD2 (5 bases each). The V and J ends lost 4 bases and 5 bases respectively, with 10 bases between them. Germline assignment: CDR1 SGHDT and CDR2 YYEEEE. The CDR3 has 13 residues. This chain's CDR3 is CASSPGGNNEQFF. For the CDR3, the DNA is TGTGCCAGCAGCCCTGGGGGTAACAATGAGCAGTTCTTC.

The chain recombines TRBV14 with TRBJ2-1, with D perhaps given as TRBD1 or TRBD2 (6 bases each). Germline V gene sequence: CDR1 SGHDN, CDR2 FVKESK. The CDR3 consists of 18 residues. With 4 bases removed from V and 9 bases from J, the gap between germline ends came to 28 bases. Written as DNA, the CDR3 is TGTGCCAGCAGCCTATACAAGGGTAGCGGCCGCCGAGGGGGTGAGCAGTTCTTC. Translating it yields CASSLYKGSGRRGGEQFF.

This chain uses TRBV6-4 with TRBJ2-7; 13 nucleotides align to TRBD2. J lost 3 bases, V lost 2 bases, and 7 bases had no gene match. The germline V gene encodes CDR1 MRHNA and CDR2 SNTAGT. CDR3 length: 17 amino acids. The CDR3 region has the DNA TGTGCCAGCAGTGACCCGGGGACTAGCGGGAACCACTACGAGCAGTACGTC. Amino acids: CASSDPGTSGNHYEQYV.

The chain combines TRBV5-6 with TRBJ1-1, with D possibly being TRBD1 (5 bases). Germline lookup yields CDR1 SGHDT and CDR2 YYEEEE. V was cut by 4 bases and J by 1 base, with 14 bases left in between. CDR3 length: 15 amino acids. This chain's CDR3 is CASSRAGEGNTEAFF. In nucleotides, the CDR3 is TGTGCCAGCAGCAGGGCGGGGGAGGGGAACACTGAAGCTTTCTTT. Combining the CDR3 with reference TRBV5-6 and TRBJ1-1 gives the whole variable domain DAGVTQSPTHLIKTRGQQVTLRCSPKSGHDTVSWYQQALGQGPQFIFQYYEEEERQRGNFPDRFSGHQFPNYSSELNVNALLLGDSALYLCASSRAGEGNTEAFFGQGTRLTVV.

There are many counts of this clonotype. The chain carries TRBV6-5 and TRBJ2-3; D uncertain. Trimming cost V 4 bases and J 4 bases, with 9 bases left between them. Germline V gene sequence: CDR1 MNHEY, CDR2 SVGAGI. The length of the CDR3 is 13 residues. Here the CDR3 reads CASSLPEADTQYF. Written as DNA, the CDR3 is TGTGCCAGCAGTTTGCCCGAGGCAGATACGCAGTATTTT.

This clonotype was observed a handful of times. The V gene is TRBV2, the J gene TRBJ2-7, with D unclear. CDR1 is SNHLY and CDR2 is FYNNEI in the germline V gene. V lost 2 bases to trimming and J lost 3 bases, with 11 bases between them. The CDR3 has 14 residues. The CDR3 protein is CASSEKGLGYEQYF. The CDR3 nucleotides read TGTGCCAGCAGTGAAAAAGGTTTGGGCTACGAGCAGTACTTC.

This rearrangement joins TRBV7-9 to TRBJ2-3, with a possible D match to TRBD2 (5 bases). CDR1 and CDR2 (germline): SEHNR, FQNEAQ (reference sequence). The CDR3 totals 13 residues. V shed 5 bases and J shed 4 bases, with 10 bases lying between them. In DNA form, the CDR3 reads TGTGCCAGCAGCGGACTGGGTGCAGATACGCAGTATTTT. Its translation is CASSGLGADTQYF.

There are many counts of this clonotype. The gene calls are TRBV29-1 and TRBJ1-2; no clear D. The germline CDR1 and CDR2 sequences are SQVTM and ANQGSEA. This CDR3 region has 11 residues. With 0 bases removed from V and 4 bases from J, the gap between germline ends came to 3 bases. Here the CDR3 DNA reads TGCAGCGTTGAAGACATCTATGGCTACACCTTC. Translation gives CSVEDIYGYTF.

The chain's CDR3 is CASGGRDEQFF. CDR3 sequence (DNA): TGTGCCAGCGGGGGCCGAGATGAGCAGTTCTTC. The V call is TRBV12-3 or TRBV12-4, the J call TRBJ2-1, with D maybe TRBD1 (6 bases). With 8 bases removed from V and 8 bases from J, the gap between germline ends came to 10 bases. This CDR3 region has 11 residues.

The chain is built from TRBV6-1 and TRBJ2-5; D gene uncertain. CDR3 length: 15 amino acids. The V and J ends lost 0 bases and 1 base respectively, with 9 bases between them. Germline lookup yields CDR1 MNHNS and CDR2 SASEGT. The CDR3 spells CASSEAPTTQETQYF. CDR3 in DNA: TGTGCCAGCAGTGAAGCCCCGACGACCCAAGAGACCCAGTACTTC.

This clonotype was observed a handful of times. The gene calls are TRBV20-1 and TRBJ2-7; D unresolved. Between the trimmed V and J ends, which lost 0 bases and 0 bases, there was a span of 12 bases. The CDR3 runs to 15 residues. The germline gives CDR1 DFQATT, CDR2 SNEGSKA (reference sequence). The chain's CDR3 is CSARDAAQSSYEQYF. CDR3 nucleotides: TGCAGTGCTAGAGATGCGGCGCAGAGCTCCTACGAGCAGTACTTC.

This clonotype came up many times. The gene calls are TRBV16 and TRBJ2-7; TRBD1 might be the D (5 bases). In germline, CDR1 is KGHSY, CDR2 FQNENV. V was cut by 2 bases and J by 7 bases, with 15 bases left in between. This CDR3 region has 14 residues. CDR3 in DNA: TGTGCCAGCAGCCAAGTAGGGGTTAAGGGGGAGCAGTACGTC. It is translated as CASSQVGVKGEQYV.

V usage is TRBV10-3 and J usage is TRBJ2-2; 10 bases are a match to TRBD2. Trimming cost V 0 bases and J 4 bases; bases outside gene matches: 5. Germline loops: CDR1 ENHRY, CDR2 SYGVKD. The length of the CDR3 is 17 residues. For the CDR3, the DNA is TGTGCCATCAGTGAGTCTGCAAGCGGGAGGGCCACCGGGGAGCTGTTTTTT. Its translation: CAISESASGRATGELFF.

This clonotype has only a few counts. The chain combines TRBV2 with TRBJ2-5; TRBD2 matches 12 bases. Unmatched junction bases numbered 6, after V lost 3 bases and J lost 4 bases. This CDR3 has 16 amino acids. Per the germline V gene, CDR1 is SNHLY and CDR2 is FYNNEI. This chain's CDR3 is CASSDYGLAGRETQYF. The CDR3 nucleotides read TGTGCCAGCAGTGATTACGGACTAGCGGGACGAGAGACCCAGTACTTC.

This clonotype was recorded many times. The V gene is TRBV7-6, the J gene TRBJ1-3; 7 positions match TRBD1. The ends lost 1 base at V and 6 bases at J; junction bases unmatched: 3. CDR1 and CDR2 (germline): SGHVS, FNYEAQ. This CDR3 region has 14 residues. CDR3 amino acids: CASSLGQGENTIYF. CDR3 bases: TGTGCCAGCAGCTTAGGCCAGGGGGAAAACACCATATATTTT.

The sample holds many counts of this clonotype. The chain combines TRBV2 with TRBJ2-3; D remains unclear. The V gene's germline CDR1 is SNHLY and CDR2 FYNNEI. Trimming left V 1 base short and J 4 bases short, with 9 bases between. The CDR3 is 14 amino acids. The CDR3 is CASSEGVRPDTQYF. For the CDR3, the DNA is TGTGCCAGCAGTGAAGGAGTTCGCCCAGATACGCAGTATTTT.

Ten or more counts support this clonotype. The chain is built from TRBV20-1 and TRBJ1-1; no definite D call. The V end was cut by 6 bases, the J end by 1 base, with 3 bases between. The CDR3 is 10 residues long. The V gene's germline CDR1 is DFQATT and CDR2 SNEGSKA (reference sequence). CDR3 sequence (DNA): TGCAGTGCAGGGAACACTGAAGCTTTCTTT. Its protein is CSAGNTEAFF.

This clonotype has a count of ten or more. The V call is TRBV7-9, the J call TRBJ1-2, with 8 nucleotides matching TRBD1. The germline V gene encodes CDR1 SEHNR and CDR2 FQNEAQ (reference sequence). The CDR3 has 13 amino acids. Trimming at V came to 5 bases and at J to 7 bases, leaving 6 bases not matched to a gene. The chain's CDR3 is CASSLGQGPGYTF. The CDR3 coding sequence is TGTGCCAGCAGCCTTGGACAGGGCCCTGGCTACACCTTC.

This clonotype was detected many times. The chain recombines TRBV5-6 with TRBJ1-4; D is unresolved. The CDR3 length is 13 residues. V was cut by 2 bases and J by 0 bases, with 2 bases left in between. CDR1 SGHDT and CDR2 YYEEEE come from the germline V gene. The chain's CDR3 is CASSFATNEKLFF. CDR3 coding DNA: TGTGCCAGCAGCTTTGCAACTAATGAAAAACTGTTTTTT.

This clonotype appeared a few times. The J gene is TRBJ2-5, the V gene TRBV7-9; D may be TRBD2 (5 bases). The CDR3 length is 15 residues. CDR1 is SEHNR, CDR2 FQNEAQ, per germline (reference sequence). V dropped 4 bases and J dropped 5 bases, with 17 bases sitting between them. CDR3 protein: CASSSWGDPRETQYF. As DNA, the CDR3 is TGTGCCAGCAGCTCCTGGGGAGATCCACGGGAGACCCAGTACTTC.

There are many counts of this clonotype. V and J are TRBV5-1 and TRBJ1-5; 7 nucleotides agree with TRBD1. CDR1 is SGHRS and CDR2 is YFSETQ in the germline V gene. Trimming took 0 bases from V and 1 from J; bases not matched to a gene: 4. There are 16 residues in the CDR3. The DNA for the CDR3 is TGCGCCAGCAGCTTGGGAGACAGGGTAAGCAATCAGCCCCAGCATTTT. This gives the protein CASSLGDRVSNQPQHF.

The rearrangement joins TRBV4-1 to TRBJ2-3; 9 nucleotides match TRBD1. Germline V CDR1 and CDR2: MGHRA, YSYEKL. The CDR3 has 16 residues. Trimming took 4 bases from V and 5 from J; bases not matched to a gene: 10. The CDR3, as DNA: TGCGCCAGCAGCCGGGTTGGACAGGGGCCCGGAGATACGCAGTATTTT. Its translation: CASSRVGQGPGDTQYF.

The sample holds many counts of this clonotype. This rearrangement joins TRBV27 to TRBJ2-7; the D gene is possibly TRBD1 (5 bases). The germline gives CDR1 MNHEY, CDR2 SMNVEV (reference sequence). The length of the CDR3 is 14 residues. V lost 2 bases to trimming and J lost 2 bases, with 10 bases between them. CDR3 region: CASSLGTGAYEQYF. DNA of the CDR3: TGTGCCAGCAGTTTAGGAACAGGAGCCTACGAGCAGTACTTC.

This clonotype was observed at least ten times. A junction end diverges from the germline sequence, so it may reflect a read error. The rearrangement uses TRBV27 and TRBJ2-2; no clear D gene. Per the germline V gene, CDR1 is MNHEY and CDR2 is SMNVEV (reference sequence). The CDR3 has 11 residues. CDR3 sequence (DNA): TGCGCCAGCAGCTTGTCCGGGGAGCTGTTTTTT. Protein sequence: CASSLSGELFF.

This clonotype appeared many times. This rearrangement joins TRBV6-4 to TRBJ1-2; D might be TRBD1 (5 bases). Germline V CDR1 and CDR2: MRHNA, SNTAGT. The V and J ends lost 2 bases and 8 bases respectively, with 12 bases between them. The CDR3 covers 13 residues. The CDR3 protein is CASSDGDVDGYTF. CDR3 bases: TGTGCCAGCAGTGACGGGGACGTGGACGGCTACACCTTC.

This clonotype was observed many times. J is TRBJ2-1 and V is TRBV3-1, with a possible D match to TRBD2 (6 bases). V shed 1 base and J shed 4 bases, with 14 bases lying between them. The CDR3 spans 16 residues. The V gene's germline CDR1 is LGHDT and CDR2 YNNKEL (reference sequence). The CDR3 DNA sequence: TGTGCCAGCAGCCAAGGTCCCGGGAGTGCGTACAATGAGCAGTTCTTC. Its protein is CASSQGPGSAYNEQFF.

This clonotype was detected ten times or more. The chain has TRBV20-1 and TRBJ1-2; D not resolved. The CDR3 loop spans 10 amino acids. Trimming pared 6 bases from V and 5 bases from J, leaving 7 bases between. CDR1 and CDR2 from the germline V gene are DFQATT and SNEGSKA (reference sequence). CDR3 sequence: CSAELYGYTF. The CDR3 bases are TGCAGTGCCGAGTTGTATGGCTACACCTTC.

A word on this clonotype: It may be a read error: a sequence one base away is much more abundant. The conserved phenylalanine or tryptophan is not found at the CDR3 terminus, so this likely reflects a read error. The chain combines TRBV12-3 or TRBV12-4 with TRBJ2-2; D is ambiguous. The CDR3 extends over 11 amino acids. V dropped 7 bases and J dropped 6 bases, with 6 bases sitting between them. Written as DNA, the CDR3 is TGTGCCAGCATCTGGTCCGGGGAGCTGTTTTTA. This gives the protein CASIWSGELFL.

The chain couples TRBV2 to TRBJ2-3, with 12 bases fitting TRBD1. Per the germline V gene, CDR1 is SNHLY and CDR2 is FYNNEI. Trimming took 0 bases from V and 2 from J; bases not matched to a gene: 6. The CDR3 runs to 18 residues. CDR3 nucleotide sequence: TGTGCCAGCAGTGAAGCTTTCAGGGACAGGGGGCCCACAGATACGCAGTATTTT. This encodes CASSEAFRDRGPTDTQYF.

The chain links TRBV6-6 to TRBJ2-1; D not certain. This CDR3 region has 11 residues. The germline V gene has CDR1 MNHNY and CDR2 SVGAGI (reference sequence). V lost 5 bases and J 10 bases, leaving 9 bases between the germline ends. The CDR3 loop is CASSPLLEQFF. In nucleotides, the CDR3 is TGTGCCAGCAGTCCCCTGTTGGAGCAGTTCTTC.